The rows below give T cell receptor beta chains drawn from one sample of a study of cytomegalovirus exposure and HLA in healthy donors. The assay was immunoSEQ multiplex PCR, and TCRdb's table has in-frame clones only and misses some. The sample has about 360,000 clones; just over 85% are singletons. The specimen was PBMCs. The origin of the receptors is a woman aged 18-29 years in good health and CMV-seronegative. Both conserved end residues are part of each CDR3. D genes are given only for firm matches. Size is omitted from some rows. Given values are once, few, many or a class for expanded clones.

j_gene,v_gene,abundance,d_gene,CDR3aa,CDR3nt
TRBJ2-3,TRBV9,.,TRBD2,CASSGTDSGPRLETQYF,TGTGCCAGCAGCGGAACCGATAGCGGGCCCCGCCTTGAGACGCAGTATTTT
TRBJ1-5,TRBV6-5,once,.,CASSYSGPGNQPQHF,TGTGCCAGCAGTTACTCAGGCCCGGGGAATCAGCCCCAGCATTTT
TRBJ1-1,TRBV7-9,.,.,CASSFGATMNTEAFF,TGTGCCAGCAGCTTCGGAGCCACCATGAACACTGAAGCTTTCTTT
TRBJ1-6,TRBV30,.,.,CAWSREGSYNSPLHF,TGTGCCTGGAGTAGGGAGGGATCCTATAATTCACCCCTCCACTTT
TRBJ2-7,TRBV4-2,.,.,CASSHSRGTQTYEQYF,TGTGCCAGCAGCCACTCGCGTGGGACACAGACCTACGAGCAGTACTTC
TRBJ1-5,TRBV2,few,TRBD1,CASSDRGRDQPQHF,TGTGCCAGCTCCGACAGGGGGCGAGATCAGCCCCAGCATTTT
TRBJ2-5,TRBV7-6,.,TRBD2,CASSSHSGTSLRETQYF,TGTGCCAGCAGCTCTCACTCCGGGACTAGCTTAAGAGAGACCCAGTACTTC
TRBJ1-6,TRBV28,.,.,CASSSHRALNSPLHF,TGTGCCAGCAGTTCCCACAGGGCTCTCAATTCACCCCTCCACTTT
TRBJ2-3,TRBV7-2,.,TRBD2,CASSFGPGLAGHRQYF,TGTGCCAGCAGCTTCGGTCCGGGACTAGCGGGCCATAGGCAGTATTTT
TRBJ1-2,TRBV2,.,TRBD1,CASSDDRGSFYGYTF,TGTGCCAGCAGTGACGACAGGGGATCATTCTATGGCTACACCTTC
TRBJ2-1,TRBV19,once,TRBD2,CASRKKVAGENEQFF,TGTGCCAGCAGAAAAAAGGTAGCGGGAGAAAACGAGCAGTTCTTC
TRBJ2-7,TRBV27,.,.,CATSDSPYEQYF,TGTGCCACCTCGGACAGTCCCTACGAGCAGTACTTC
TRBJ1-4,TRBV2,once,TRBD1,CASSLDRGRANEKLFF,TGTGCCAGCAGTTTGGACAGGGGGCGGGCTAATGAAAAACTGTTTTTT
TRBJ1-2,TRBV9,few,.,CASTMQGKGDGYTF,TGTGCCAGCACCATGCAGGGGAAGGGCGATGGCTACACCTTC
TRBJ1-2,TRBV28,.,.,CASYYTNLNYGYTF,TGTGCCAGCTATTATACTAATCTTAACTATGGCTACACCTTC
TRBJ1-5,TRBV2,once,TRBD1,CASSGREDDRGRQPQHF,TGTGCCAGCAGTGGACGGGAGGACGACAGGGGGCGACAGCCCCAGCATTTT
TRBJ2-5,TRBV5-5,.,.,CASSRFDREEETQYF,TGTGCCAGCAGCCGTTTCGACAGGGAGGAAGAGACCCAGTACTTC
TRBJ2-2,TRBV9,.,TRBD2,CASSVEGAGGSSWNTGELFF,TGTGCCAGCAGCGTAGAAGGGGCGGGGGGCAGCTCCTGGAACACCGGGGAGCTGTTTTTT
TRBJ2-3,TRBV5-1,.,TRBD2,CASSPSAGGPTDTQYF,TGCGCCAGCAGTCCGAGCGCGGGGGGGCCCACAGATACGCAGTATTTT
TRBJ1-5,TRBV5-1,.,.,CASSLGGQGNQPQHF,TGCGCCAGCAGCTTAGGAGGGCAGGGCAATCAGCCCCAGCATTTT
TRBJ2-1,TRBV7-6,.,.,CATKNPGVYNEQFF,TGTGCCACTAAAAACCCGGGGGTATACAATGAGCAGTTCTTC
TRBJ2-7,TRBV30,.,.,CAWGRSYEQYF,TGTGCCTGGGGAAGGAGTTACGAGCAGTACTTC
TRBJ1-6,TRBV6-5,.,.,CASKVQGQNSPLHF,TGTGCCAGCAAAGTACAGGGTCAAAATTCACCCCTCCACTTT
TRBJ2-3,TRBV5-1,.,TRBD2,CASSLETAVAGGDTQYF,TGCGCCAGCAGCTTGGAGACCGCGGTAGCGGGAGGAGATACGCAGTATTTT
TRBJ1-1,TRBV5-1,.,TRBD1,CASSPSPGGTNTEAFF,TGCGCCAGCAGCCCGAGTCCAGGGGGAACCAACACTGAAGCTTTCTTT
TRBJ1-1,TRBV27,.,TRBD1,CASSLSVTGGSTEAFF,TGTGCCAGCAGTTTATCGGTGACAGGGGGCAGTACTGAAGCTTTCTTT
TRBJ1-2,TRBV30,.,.,CARGGVGGGYTF,TGTGCCCGGGGTGGGGTAGGGGGAGGCTACACCTTC
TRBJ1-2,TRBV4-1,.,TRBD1,CASSQPGQGAGGYTF,TGCGCCAGCAGCCAACCGGGACAGGGGGCCGGTGGCTACACCTTC
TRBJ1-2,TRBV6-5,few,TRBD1,CASSYRPTGDYGYTF,TGTGCCAGCAGTTACCGTCCGACAGGGGACTATGGCTACACCTTC
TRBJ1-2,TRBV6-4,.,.,CASSDSARSTGFIYGYTF,TGTGCCAGCAGTGACTCGGCGAGGAGCACAGGCTTCATTTATGGCTACACCTTC
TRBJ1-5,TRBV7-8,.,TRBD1,CASSRRDRGSNQPQHF,TGTGCCAGCAGCCGACGGGACAGGGGAAGCAATCAGCCCCAGCATTTT
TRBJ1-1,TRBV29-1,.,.,CSVEGGSGFTEAFF,TGCAGCGTTGAAGGAGGGTCGGGGTTCACTGAAGCTTTCTTT
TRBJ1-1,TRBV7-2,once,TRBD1,CASSLGIMTGGLNTEAFF,TGTGCCAGCAGCTTAGGGATTATGACAGGGGGACTGAACACTGAAGCTTTCTTT
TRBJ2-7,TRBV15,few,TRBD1,CATSRRLGQGADEQYF,TGTGCCACCAGCAGGCGACTTGGACAGGGGGCTGACGAGCAGTACTTC
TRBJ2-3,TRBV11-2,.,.,CASSLGPGADTQYF,TGTGCCAGCAGCTTAGGTCCAGGGGCAGATACGCAGTATTTT
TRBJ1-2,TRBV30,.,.,CAFPDRDTNYGYTF,TGTGCCTTTCCAGACCGGGACACCAATTATGGCTACACCTTC
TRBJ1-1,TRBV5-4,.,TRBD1,CASSDRQGGNTEAFF,TGTGCCAGCAGCGACAGACAGGGCGGGAACACTGAAGCTTTCTTT
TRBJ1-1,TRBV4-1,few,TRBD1,CASSQMGQALNTEAFF,TGCGCCAGCAGCCAAATGGGACAGGCGCTGAACACTGAAGCTTTCTTT
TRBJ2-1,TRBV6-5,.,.,CASSESSYNEQFF,TGTGCCAGCTCCGAGAGCTCCTACAATGAGCAGTTCTTC
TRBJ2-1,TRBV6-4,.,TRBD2,CASSSMGLAGDEQFF,TGTGCCAGCAGTTCCATGGGACTAGCGGGAGATGAGCAGTTCTTC
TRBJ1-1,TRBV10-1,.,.,CASSPDRLNTEAFF,TGCGCCAGCAGCCCGGACAGACTAAACACTGAAGCTTTCTTT
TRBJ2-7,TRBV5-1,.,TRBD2,CASSRGPGGYEQYF,TGCGCCAGCAGCAGGGGACCGGGAGGGTACGAGCAGTACTTC
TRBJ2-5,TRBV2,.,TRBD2,CASSGWLAGDQETQYF,TGTGCCAGCAGTGGTTGGTTAGCGGGGGACCAAGAGACCCAGTACTTC
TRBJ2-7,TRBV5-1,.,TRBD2,CASSLVPSGALSSYEQYF,TGCGCCAGCAGCTTGGTCCCTAGCGGGGCCCTTAGCTCCTACGAGCAGTACTTC
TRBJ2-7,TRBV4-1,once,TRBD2,CASSQLAGGVYEQYF,TGCGCCAGCAGCCAACTAGCGGGGGGAGTCTACGAGCAGTACTTC
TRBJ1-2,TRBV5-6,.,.,CASSSGGNYGYTF,TGTGCCAGCAGCTCGGGGGGTAACTATGGCTACACCTTC
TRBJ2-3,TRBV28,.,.,CASSSQVLDTQYF,TGTGCCAGCAGTTCCCAGGTTTTAGATACGCAGTATTTT
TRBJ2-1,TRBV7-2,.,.,CASSFGGSYNEQFF,TGTGCCAGCAGCTTTGGCGGCTCCTACAATGAGCAGTTCTTC